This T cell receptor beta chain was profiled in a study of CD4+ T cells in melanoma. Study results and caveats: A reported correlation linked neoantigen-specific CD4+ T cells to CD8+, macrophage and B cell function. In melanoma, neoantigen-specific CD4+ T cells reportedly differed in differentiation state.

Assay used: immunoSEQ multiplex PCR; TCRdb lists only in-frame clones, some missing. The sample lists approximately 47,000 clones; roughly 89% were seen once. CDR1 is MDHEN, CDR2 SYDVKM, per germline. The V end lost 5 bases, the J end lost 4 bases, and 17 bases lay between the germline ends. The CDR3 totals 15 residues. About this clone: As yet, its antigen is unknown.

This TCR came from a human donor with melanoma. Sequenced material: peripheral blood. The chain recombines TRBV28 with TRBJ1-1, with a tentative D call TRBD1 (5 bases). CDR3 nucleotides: TGTGCCAGCAGTCCCCCGGTGGGGCGGGGCACTGAAGCTTTCTTT. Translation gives CASSPPVGRGTEAFF. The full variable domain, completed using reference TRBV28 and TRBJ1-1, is DVKVTQSSRYLVKRTGEKVFLECVQDMDHENMFWYRQDPGLGLRLIYFSYDVKMKEKGDIPEGYSVSREKKERFSLILESASTNQTSMYLCASSPPVGRGTEAFFGQGTRLTVV.